Below, one T cell receptor beta chain is given with its context. Its specificity is not known. Measured with immunoSEQ multiplex PCR; TCRdb has only the in-frame clones, and not every one. The sample holds more than 60,000 clones, 80% to 85% seen once. The source of the sample is a study of OX40 agonist ivuxolimab in advanced cancers. Whole-study findings and limits: Expanded clones tended on average to be more numerous among CD8+ T cells than CD4+.

Source: CD4+ or CD8+ T cells sorted from blood, taken in a trial of the OX40 agonist ivuxolimab. The receptor comes from an adult with an advanced solid tumor such as melanoma, head and neck, liver or kidney cancer.

The DNA for the CDR3 is TGTGCCAGCAGCCTACGCGGATCAGGGAGCGAAAACATTCAGTACTTC. This codes for CASSLRGSGSENIQYF. The chain combines TRBV9 with TRBJ2-4, with D perhaps given as TRBD1 or TRBD2 (5 bases each). Trimming left V 4 bases short and J 5 bases short, with 19 bases between. Germline assignment: CDR1 SGDLS and CDR2 YYNGEE. CDR3 size: 16 residues.